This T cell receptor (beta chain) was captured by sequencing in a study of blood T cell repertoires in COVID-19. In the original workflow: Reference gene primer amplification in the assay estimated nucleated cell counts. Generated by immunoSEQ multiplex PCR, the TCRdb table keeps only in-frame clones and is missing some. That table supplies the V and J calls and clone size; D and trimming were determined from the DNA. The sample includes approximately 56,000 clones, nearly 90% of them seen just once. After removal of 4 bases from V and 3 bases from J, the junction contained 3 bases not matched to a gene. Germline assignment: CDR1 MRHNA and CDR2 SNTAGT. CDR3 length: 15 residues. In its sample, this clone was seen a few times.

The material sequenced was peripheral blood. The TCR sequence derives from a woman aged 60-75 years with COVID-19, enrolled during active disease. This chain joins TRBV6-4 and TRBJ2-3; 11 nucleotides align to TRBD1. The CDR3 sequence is CASSAGQGETDTQYF. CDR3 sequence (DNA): TGTGCCAGCAGTGCGGGACAGGGGGAGACAGATACGCAGTATTTT.